Following are 22 T cell receptor beta chains from one sample sequenced in a study of T cell responses to AZD1222 COVID-19 vaccine. Clones were read by immunoSEQ multiplex PCR, and TCRdb kept only the in-frame ones, dropping some. Of 85,000 to 130,000 clones listed, 70% to 90% are singletons. This material consisted of peripheral blood, taken on day 0 of AZD1222 vaccination. These receptors originate from an adult in good health.

This chain uses TRBV27 with TRBJ1-2; perhaps TRBD1 as D (5 bases). There are 14 residues in the CDR3. Looked up from germline, CDR1 is MNHEY and CDR2 is SMNVEV (reference sequence). Trimming stripped 6 bases from V and 7 bases from J, with 18 bases between. In DNA, the CDR3 is TGTGCCAGCAGCCCCGGCAGGGAGATCATTGGCTACACCTTC. Translation gives CASSPGREIIGYTF.

V and J are TRBV27 and TRBJ1-2; D unresolved. The CDR3 extends over 16 amino acids. Germline V gene data show CDR1 as MNHEY and CDR2 as SMNVEV (reference sequence). V lost 6 bases and J lost 4, with 21 bases in between. The CDR3, as DNA: TGTGCCAGCAGGGAAAACGGGGTAGAAGGGAGCTATGGCTACACCTTC. Translated: CASRENGVEGSYGYTF.

The chain has TRBV10-3 and TRBJ1-4; weak D call: TRBD1 (5 bases). This CDR3 has 14 residues. V lost 3 bases to trimming and J lost 7 bases, with 12 bases between them. From germline, CDR1 is ENHRY and CDR2 SYGVKD. Here the CDR3 reads CAISDGQGSEKLFF. DNA for the CDR3: TGTGCCATCAGTGACGGGCAGGGTAGTGAAAAACTGTTTTTT.

V is TRBV9 and J is TRBJ1-5; the match to TRBD1 covers 10 bases. The ends lost 2 bases at V and 4 bases at J; junction bases unmatched: 3. Germline loops: CDR1 SGDLS, CDR2 YYNGEE. This CDR3 contains 15 residues. CDR3 nucleotide sequence: TGTGCCAGCAGCGTCGAGGGACAGGGGAATCAGCCCCAGCATTTT. Protein product: CASSVEGQGNQPQHF.

The J gene is TRBJ1-3, the V gene TRBV29-1; weak D call: TRBD1 (5 bases). Germline V CDR1 and CDR2: SQVTM, ANQGSEA. The CDR3 extends over 15 amino acids. V was pared by 3 bases and J by 0 bases, with 12 bases between. The CDR3 region is CSVDLRGDSGNTIYF. For the CDR3, the DNA is TGCAGCGTTGATCTCCGGGGCGACTCTGGAAACACCATATATTTT.

The rearrangement links TRBV9 to TRBJ2-2; TRBD1 is a possible D gene (6 bases). Germline V gene sequence: CDR1 SGDLS, CDR2 YYNGEE. With 3 bases removed from V and 7 bases from J, the gap between germline ends came to 10 bases. This CDR3 has 13 amino acids. CDR3 region: CASSEGDSGELFF. The CDR3 coding sequence is TGTGCCAGCAGCGAGGGGGATAGCGGGGAGCTGTTTTTT.

This sequence joins TRBV7-2 and TRBJ2-2; D possibly matches TRBD1 or TRBD2 (6 bases each). V lost 5 bases to trimming and J lost 2 bases, with 21 bases between them. The CDR3 sequence is 18 residues long. The germline V gene has CDR1 SGHTA and CDR2 FQGNSA. CDR3 sequence (DNA): TGTGCCAGCAGCCCCACGACTAGTGGGGGCACTAACACCGGGGAGCTGTTTTTT. Its translation: CASSPTTSGGTNTGELFF.

The genes are TRBV7-9 and TRBJ1-2; D possibly corresponds to TRBD1 (5 bases). This CDR3 has 13 residues. Germline assignment: CDR1 SEHNR and CDR2 FQNEAQ (reference sequence). Trimming pared 1 base from V and 8 bases from J, leaving 11 bases between. CDR3 residues: CASSLDGGGGYTF. For the CDR3, the DNA is TGTGCCAGCAGCTTAGATGGGGGTGGCGGCTACACCTTC.

The V and J genes are TRBV27 and TRBJ2-5; weak D call: TRBD2 (7 bases). V was cut by 5 bases and J by 5 bases, with 24 bases left in between. The CDR3 length is 17 residues. In germline, CDR1 is MNHEY, CDR2 SMNVEV (reference sequence). The CDR3 is CASSPLVGGRVGETQYF. CDR3 nucleotide sequence: TGTGCCAGCAGTCCCCTAGTGGGGGGGCGCGTCGGTGAGACCCAGTACTTC.

The chain links TRBV7-9 to TRBJ2-1; possible D gene TRBD1, 7 bases. The V and J ends lost 2 bases and 5 bases respectively, with 22 bases between them. The CDR3 extends over 18 amino acids. In germline, CDR1 is SEHNR, CDR2 FQNEAQ (reference sequence). The CDR3 protein is CASSLPTRWRGLDNEQFF. CDR3 sequence (DNA): TGTGCCAGCAGCTTACCAACCAGATGGAGGGGGCTCGACAATGAGCAGTTCTTC.

The chain carries TRBV4-1 and TRBJ2-7, with a possible D match to TRBD2 (6 bases). The CDR3 has 16 residues. Trimming removed 3 bases from V and 4 bases from J, with 19 bases in between. Per the germline V gene, CDR1 is MGHRA and CDR2 is YSYEKL. The DNA of the CDR3 is TGCGCCAGCAGCCAGGATCCTAGTGGGGGGAGATACGAGCAGTACTTC. Protein: CASSQDPSGGRYEQYF.

The chain carries TRBV5-1 and TRBJ1-1; D remains ambiguous. The CDR3 contains 13 residues. Trimming stripped 3 bases from V and 6 bases from J, with 12 bases between. Per the germline V gene, CDR1 is SGHRS and CDR2 is YFSETQ. CDR3 coding DNA: TGCGCCAGCAGCTACCTTCTGGACGCTGAAGCTTTCTTT. It codes for CASSYLLDAEAFF.

This clone has just a few counts. The chain is built from TRBV9 and TRBJ1-1; 8 positions match TRBD1. V was clipped by 2 bases and J by 11 bases; unmatched bases: 5. Germline-derived CDR1 and CDR2 are SGDLS and YYNGEE. This CDR3 comprises 12 residues. The CDR3 here is CASSVRQGQAFF. CDR3 DNA: TGTGCCAGCAGCGTTAGACAGGGGCAGGCTTTCTTT.

This clone was detected once. The rearrangement links TRBV10-3 to TRBJ2-5, with TRBD2 matching 12 bases. The CDR3 spans 15 residues. The V and J ends lost 2 bases and 3 bases, in that order; junction bases with no gene match: 1. Germline V gives CDR1 ENHRY, CDR2 SYGVKD. CDR3 in DNA: TGTGCCATCAGTGAGAGGACTAGCGGGGAAGAGACCCAGTACTTC. Its protein product is CAISERTSGEETQYF.

The chain couples TRBV7-9 to TRBJ1-1, with 8 positions matching TRBD1. CDR1 and CDR2 from the germline V gene are SEHNR and FQNEAQ (reference sequence). The CDR3 has 16 amino acids. V gave up 5 bases and J gave up 1 base; unmatched junction bases: 9. DNA for the CDR3: TGTGCCAGCAGCCCCGGGACAGGAGTTTCGAACACTGAAGCTTTCTTT. Translated, it gives CASSPGTGVSNTEAFF. The full variable domain, completed using reference TRBV7-9 and TRBJ1-1, is DTGVSQNPRHKITKRGQNVTFRCDPISEHNRLYWYRQTLGQGPEFLTYFQNEAQLEKSRLLSDRFSAERPKGSFSTLEIQRTEQGDSAMYLCASSPGTGVSNTEAFFGQGTRLTVV.

A single count supports this clone. V usage is TRBV5-1 and J usage is TRBJ1-5; D is possibly TRBD1 (5 bases). CDR3 length equals 13 residues. The V and J ends lost 4 bases and 8 bases respectively, with 13 bases between them. CDR1 SGHRS and CDR2 YFSETQ come from the germline V gene. DNA for the CDR3: TGCGCCAGCAGCATCGGGTGGGGGGAGCCCCAGCATTTT. Translated, it gives CASSIGWGEPQHF.

The CDR3 nucleotides are TGCGCCAGCAGCTTGGGGCTCAGGGTAGGCACTGAAGCTTTCTTT. It encodes CASSLGLRVGTEAFF. V and J are TRBV5-1 and TRBJ1-1, with a tentative D call TRBD1 (5 bases). The CDR3 spans 15 residues. The germline V and J ends were trimmed by 0 bases and 4 bases, with 13 bases remaining between them. The V gene's germline CDR1 is SGHRS and CDR2 YFSETQ.

The chain employs TRBV2 and TRBJ1-4; maybe TRBD1 (5 bases). The CDR3 extends over 14 amino acids. The V and J ends lost 7 bases and 12 bases respectively, with 21 bases between them. Germline CDR1 is SNHLY and CDR2 is FYNNEI. The CDR3 bases are TGTGCCAGCACCCCTTACGGGCAGGGTAGAGAACTGTTTTTT. This codes for CASTPYGQGRELFF.

Only one count was recorded for this clone. The chain carries TRBV2 and TRBJ1-4, with 7 bases lining up with TRBD1. The CDR3 spans 13 residues. With 7 bases clipped from V and 3 bases from J, the junction kept 2 bases outside the gene matches. CDR1 and CDR2 (germline): SNHLY, FYNNEI. The CDR3 nucleotides are TGTGCCAGCAAAACAGGGGCTAATGAAAAACTGTTTTTT. It encodes CASKTGANEKLFF.

About this clone itself: This likely comes from a read error, as the CDR3 has no conserved phenylalanine or tryptophan at its end. This rearrangement joins TRBV6-6 to TRBJ1-6; tentative D call: TRBD1 (5 bases). The CDR3 runs 12 residues. Trimming left V 3 bases short and J 10 bases short, with 7 bases between. CDR1 and CDR2 (germline): MNHNY, SVGAGI (reference sequence). The CDR3 loop reads CASSYGGSPLHL. DNA for the CDR3: TGTGCCAGCAGTTATGGGGGATCACCCCTCCACCTT.

This chain links TRBV5-1 with TRBJ2-6; weak D call: TRBD2 (5 bases). The germline CDR1 and CDR2 sequences are SGHRS and YFSETQ. The CDR3 sequence is 17 residues long. The V end lost 0 bases, the J end lost 0 bases, and 10 bases lay between the germline ends. The CDR3 nucleotides read TGCGCCAGCAGCTTGGTGGTAGGGAGCTCTGGGGCCAACGTCCTGACTTTC. Residues: CASSLVVGSSGANVLTF. The full variable domain, rest sourced from reference TRBV5-1 and TRBJ2-6, is KAGVTQTPRYLIKTRGQQVTLSCSPISGHRSVSWYQQTPGQGLQFLFEYFSETQRNKGNFPGRFSGRQFSNSRSEMNVSTLELGDSALYLCASSLVVGSSGANVLTFGAGSRLTVL.

This clone was detected only a few times. The chain couples TRBV2 to TRBJ1-5; 9 bases match TRBD1. CDR3 size: 15 residues. Germline V gives CDR1 SNHLY, CDR2 FYNNEI. The junction had 11 bases not matched to a gene; V was cut back by 7 bases and J by 7 bases. The CDR3 protein is CASMSQGARGQPQHF. Written as DNA, the CDR3 is TGTGCCAGCATGTCACAGGGGGCGCGGGGACAGCCCCAGCATTTT.